The 2 T cell receptor beta chains below were found in one sample sequenced in a study of Ad26.COV2.S vaccination and SARS-CoV-2 variants. This sample's treatment: 15 to 20 received Ad26.COV2.S at low or high dose, single or two shots; 5 received placebo; per-sample allocation not given. It was on day 63 after the first vaccine or placebo injection that samples were taken. TCRdb's copy holds only in-frame clones and misses some; the assay was immunoSEQ multiplex PCR. The table includes about 400,000 clones, approximately 90% detected once. Sequencing was performed on peripheral blood, taken in a trial of Ad26.COV2.S vaccine versus placebo. These receptors came from a person between 18 and 60 years old who received the Ad26.COV2.S COVID-19 vaccine or a placebo.

The V gene is TRBV19, the J gene TRBJ1-1; D not resolved. Germline CDR1 LNHDA, CDR2 SQIVND (reference sequence). This CDR3 has 12 residues. Deletions cut 3 bases from V and 7 bases from J, with 9 bases between. The chain's CDR3 is CASSIGENEAFF. DNA for the CDR3: TGTGCCAGTAGTATCGGGGAAAATGAAGCTTTCTTT.

The V call is TRBV7-9, the J call TRBJ2-1; D possibly corresponds to TRBD2 (5 bases). V lost 7 bases, J lost 0 bases, and 16 bases lay in between. CDR1 is SEHNR and CDR2 is FQNEAQ in the germline V gene (reference sequence). The CDR3 totals 16 residues. The CDR3 nucleotides read TGTGCCAGCAATCTAGTCGGGGAAAGCTCCTACAATGAGCAGTTCTTC. Translation: CASNLVGESSYNEQFF.